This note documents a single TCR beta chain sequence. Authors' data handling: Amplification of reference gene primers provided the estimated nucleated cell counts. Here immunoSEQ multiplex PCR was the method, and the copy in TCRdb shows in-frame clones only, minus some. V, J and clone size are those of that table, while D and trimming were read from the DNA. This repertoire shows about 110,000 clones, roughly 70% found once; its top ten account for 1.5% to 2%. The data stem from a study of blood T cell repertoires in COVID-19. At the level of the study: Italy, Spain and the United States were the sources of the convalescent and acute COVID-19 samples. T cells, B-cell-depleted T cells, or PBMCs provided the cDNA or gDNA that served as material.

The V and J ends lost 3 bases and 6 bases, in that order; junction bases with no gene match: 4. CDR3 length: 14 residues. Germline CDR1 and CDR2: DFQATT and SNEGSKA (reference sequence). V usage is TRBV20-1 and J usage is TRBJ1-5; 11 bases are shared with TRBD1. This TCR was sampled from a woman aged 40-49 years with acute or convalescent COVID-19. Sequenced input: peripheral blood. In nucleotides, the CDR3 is TGCAGTGCTAGTTCGGGACAGGGGGGTCAGCCCCAGCATTTT. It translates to CSASSGQGGQPQHF.